Listed below are T cell receptor beta chains from one sample, sequenced in a study of blood T cells in healthy people across ages. MiXCR was run by TCRdb on the 5' RACE reads, yielding one entry per CDR3 protein. The sample comprises about 970,000 distinct CDR3 sequences, roughly 50% of which are singletons, and about a fifth rests with the top ten. The sample was blood. The receptors derive from a woman aged 55 to 70 in good health. Both conserved end residues are part of each CDR3. Fields, in order: V gene, clone size, D gene, J gene, CDR3 protein, CDR3 DNA. A D gene is named only where the DNA matches it firmly. Some rows have no size entry. The others give once, few or many, or a class for an expanded clone.

V: TRBV29-1
size: many
D: NA
J: TRBJ2-3
CDR3: CSVELGPDTQYF
DNA: TGCAGCGTTGAGCTTGGCCCAGATACGCAGTATTTT

V: TRBV28
size: NA
D: NA
J: TRBJ1-2
CDR3: CASQGRYGYTF
DNA: TGTGCCAGCCAGGGGAGGTATGGCTACACCTTC

V: TRBV11-2
size: few
D: TRBD1
J: TRBJ2-5
CDR3: CASSLTTGGLDLITETQYF
DNA: TGTGCCAGCAGCCTGACTACAGGGGGCCTGGATCTTATAACAGAGACCCAGTACTTC

V: TRBV6-5
size: NA
D: TRBD2
J: TRBJ2-3
CDR3: CASSWGLAGVPDTQYF
DNA: TGTGCCAGCAGTTGGGGACTAGCGGGAGTCCCAGATACGCAGTATTTT

V: TRBV7-6
size: NA
D: NA
J: TRBJ2-5
CDR3: CASTVQGGSGTQYF
DNA: TGTGCCAGCACGGTTCAGGGGGGGTCCGGGACCCAGTACTTC

V: TRBV20-1
size: NA
D: NA
J: TRBJ1-2
CDR3: CSAREDAYGYTF
DNA: TGCAGTGCTAGAGAAGACGCCTATGGCTACACCTTC

V: TRBV12-3/TRBV12-4
size: NA
D: NA
J: TRBJ1-2
CDR3: CASQDRPHHGYTF
DNA: TGTGCCAGCCAGGACCGTCCTCACCATGGCTACACCTTC

V: TRBV30
size: NA
D: NA
J: TRBJ2-1
CDR3: CAWGIGLQSNEQFF
DNA: TGTGCCTGGGGGATTGGACTCCAGTCCAATGAGCAGTTCTTC

V: TRBV27
size: few
D: NA
J: TRBJ2-7
CDR3: CASSLNGEATYEQYF
DNA: TGTGCCAGCAGTTTAAACGGAGAGGCTACCTACGAGCAGTACTTC

V: TRBV6-1
size: NA
D: NA
J: TRBJ2-5
CDR3: CASSDRRAQETQYF
DNA: TGTGCCAGCAGTGATCGGCGAGCTCAAGAGACCCAGTACTTC

V: TRBV20-1
size: NA
D: TRBD1
J: TRBJ2-5
CDR3: CSARAWTGGSQETQYF
DNA: TGCAGTGCTAGAGCCTGGACAGGGGGGAGTCAAGAGACCCAGTACTTC

V: TRBV7-2
size: NA
D: NA
J: TRBJ2-4
CDR3: CASSLIPADIQYF
DNA: TGTGCCAGCAGCTTAATTCCAGCGGACATTCAGTACTTC

V: TRBV28
size: NA
D: NA
J: TRBJ2-1
CDR3: CASEQIDWAGSYNEQFF
DNA: TGTGCCAGCGAGCAGATAGATTGGGCGGGATCCTACAATGAGCAGTTCTTC

V: TRBV6-1
size: few
D: NA
J: TRBJ1-2
CDR3: CASSEAPTGYYGYTF
DNA: TGTGCCAGCAGTGAAGCGCCGACAGGATACTATGGCTACACCTTC

V: TRBV5-1
size: NA
D: NA
J: TRBJ2-4
CDR3: CASSGPEDKNIQYF
DNA: TGCGCCAGCAGCGGGCCAGAGGACAAAAACATTCAGTACTTC

V: TRBV29-1
size: few
D: TRBD1
J: TRBJ1-2
CDR3: CSAGTGALGGYTF
DNA: TGCAGCGCTGGGACAGGGGCGCTAGGCGGCTACACCTTC

V: TRBV7-2
size: once
D: TRBD1
J: TRBJ1-1
CDR3: CASSSRGRGQMNTEAFF
DNA: TGTGCCAGCAGTTCCCGGGGTAGGGGACAGATGAACACTGAAGCTTTCTTT

V: TRBV7-2
size: NA
D: TRBD2
J: TRBJ2-7
CDR3: CASSSQIAGGSYEQYF
DNA: TGTGCCAGCAGCTCCCAAATAGCGGGAGGGTCCTACGAGCAGTACTTC

V: TRBV25-1
size: NA
D: NA
J: TRBJ1-4
CDR3: CASSEYTRVGEKLFF
DNA: TGTGCCAGCAGTGAATATACGAGGGTAGGGGAAAAACTGTTTTTT

V: TRBV20-1
size: few
D: TRBD2
J: TRBJ2-1
CDR3: CSAIRRGSRGGEQFF
DNA: TGCAGTGCCATCCGACGAGGTAGCCGGGGGGGTGAGCAGTTCTTC

V: TRBV10-2
size: NA
D: TRBD1
J: TRBJ2-1
CDR3: CASSLLRDRSTYEQFF
DNA: TGCGCCAGCAGCCTTTTGCGGGACAGGTCTACATATGAGCAGTTCTTC

V: TRBV20-1
size: NA
D: NA
J: TRBJ1-6
CDR3: CSARDWAGLNNSPLHF
DNA: TGCAGTGCTAGAGATTGGGCGGGACTCAATAATTCACCCCTCCACTTT

V: TRBV5-5
size: NA
D: TRBD1
J: TRBJ2-7
CDR3: CASSNGQGKLQSYEQYF
DNA: TGTGCCAGCAGCAACGGACAGGGAAAGTTACAGTCCTACGAGCAGTACTTC

V: TRBV7-2
size: NA
D: NA
J: TRBJ2-3
CDR3: CASSLGQGILIGGGGTDTQYF
DNA: TGTGCCAGCAGCTTAGGGCAAGGAATACTGATCGGAGGGGGGGGCACAGATACGCAGTATTTT

V: TRBV5-5
size: NA
D: NA
J: TRBJ2-5
CDR3: CASSSGGGNTGEAQYF
DNA: TGTGCCAGCAGCTCCGGGGGCGGGAACACGGGAGAGGCCCAGTACTTC

V: TRBV7-9
size: NA
D: NA
J: TRBJ2-1
CDR3: CASGHGVLLNEQFF
DNA: TGTGCCAGCGGCCACGGGGTCTTGTTGAATGAGCAGTTCTTC

V: TRBV4-3
size: NA
D: NA
J: TRBJ1-1
CDR3: CASSQVYTMLGAEAFF
DNA: TGCGCCAGCAGCCAAGTATACACCATGCTGGGGGCTGAAGCTTTCTTT

V: TRBV5-1
size: NA
D: TRBD2
J: TRBJ2-7
CDR3: CASSLGSGSDNYEQYF
DNA: TGCGCCAGCAGCTTGGGTAGCGGGAGCGACAACTACGAGCAGTACTTC

V: TRBV6-4
size: NA
D: NA
J: TRBJ1-2
CDR3: CASGDQAFNGCTF
DNA: TGTGCCAGCGGTGATCAGGCCTTCAATGGCTGCACCTTC

V: TRBV4-3
size: few
D: TRBD1
J: TRBJ1-2
CDR3: CASSPNEGQAFYGYTF
DNA: TGCGCCAGCAGCCCGAACGAGGGACAGGCTTTCTATGGCTACACCTTC

V: TRBV27
size: NA
D: NA
J: TRBJ1-5
CDR3: CASSLGGILQPQHF
DNA: TGTGCCAGCAGTTTGGGGGGGATTCTTCAGCCCCAGCATTTT

V: TRBV11-1
size: once
D: NA
J: TRBJ1-4
CDR3: CASTQAGGEKLFF
DNA: TGTGCCAGCACACAGGCCGGAGGTGAAAAACTGTTTTTT

V: TRBV11-2
size: once
D: NA
J: TRBJ2-7
CDR3: CASSSAGRGLSYEQYF
DNA: TGTGCCAGCAGCTCCGCGGGACGCGGGCTCTCCTACGAGCAGTACTTC

V: TRBV20-1
size: NA
D: TRBD1
J: TRBJ1-1
CDR3: CSATGTGVLRLLETEAFF
DNA: TGCAGTGCTACCGGGACAGGGGTTTTACGACTCTTGGAAACTGAAGCTTTCTTT

V: TRBV12-3/TRBV12-4
size: NA
D: NA
J: TRBJ2-3
CDR3: CASSFKPSGADMQYF
DNA: TGTGCCAGCAGTTTTAAGCCCAGCGGCGCAGATATGCAGTATTTT

V: TRBV7-9
size: NA
D: NA
J: TRBJ2-5
CDR3: CASSPVVRDSETQYF
DNA: TGTGCCAGCAGCCCGGTCGTCAGGGATTCGGAGACCCAGTACTTC

V: TRBV12-3/TRBV12-4
size: NA
D: TRBD1
J: TRBJ2-3
CDR3: CASSLRQGPDAQYF
DNA: TGTGCCAGCAGTTTGAGACAGGGACCAGATGCGCAGTATTTT

V: TRBV7-6
size: NA
D: TRBD1
J: TRBJ2-4
CDR3: CASSIGPRDRGLFAKNIQYF
DNA: TGTGCCAGCAGCATCGGCCCCCGGGACAGGGGGCTTTTTGCCAAAAACATTCAGTACTTC

V: TRBV4-1
size: few
D: NA
J: TRBJ2-7
CDR3: CASSQEDRAYEQYF
DNA: TGCGCCAGCAGCCAAGAAGACAGAGCGTACGAGCAGTACTTC

V: TRBV28
size: NA
D: NA
J: TRBJ2-3
CDR3: CASGLIGGNTDTQYF
DNA: TGTGCCAGCGGTTTAATCGGTGGGAACACAGATACGCAGTATTTT

V: TRBV6-2/TRBV6-3
size: NA
D: NA
J: TRBJ2-5
CDR3: CASSQQEETQYF
DNA: TGTGCCAGCAGCCAACAGGAAGAGACCCAGTACTTC

V: TRBV14
size: once
D: TRBD2
J: TRBJ2-1
CDR3: CASSLGGREGPFLYNEQFF
DNA: TGTGCCAGCAGCCTAGGCGGGCGGGAGGGCCCATTCCTGTACAATGAGCAGTTCTTC

V: TRBV27
size: few
D: NA
J: TRBJ2-7
CDR3: CASMGSHEQYF
DNA: TGTGCCAGCATGGGTTCCCACGAGCAGTACTTC

V: TRBV20-1
size: NA
D: TRBD2
J: TRBJ2-1
CDR3: CSAHGWLAGAEQFF
DNA: TGCAGTGCCCACGGCTGGCTAGCGGGAGCCGAGCAGTTCTTC

V: TRBV4-1
size: NA
D: NA
J: TRBJ2-7
CDR3: CASSQDGGDRYEQYF
DNA: TGCGCCAGCAGCCAAGATGGAGGGGATAGATACGAGCAGTACTTC

V: TRBV12-3/TRBV12-4
size: many
D: TRBD2
J: TRBJ2-3
CDR3: CASSLRTSGRQDTQYF
DNA: TGTGCCAGCAGTCTCCGGACTAGCGGGAGACAAGATACGCAGTATTTT

V: TRBV25-1
size: few
D: NA
J: TRBJ2-1
CDR3: CASGNANEQFF
DNA: TGTGCCAGCGGCAACGCAAACGAGCAGTTCTTC

V: TRBV7-2
size: once
D: NA
J: TRBJ1-2
CDR3: CASSPYPGQIGYGYTF
DNA: TGTGCCAGCAGCCCCTACCCAGGGCAGATCGGGTATGGCTACACCTTC

V: TRBV20-1
size: NA
D: TRBD2
J: TRBJ2-4
CDR3: CSVLPGTSGLAKNIQYF
DNA: TGCAGTGTCCTCCCCGGGACTAGCGGCCTAGCCAAAAACATTCAGTACTTC

V: TRBV20-1
size: NA
D: NA
J: TRBJ2-1
CDR3: CSARPDWAYNEQFF
DNA: TGCAGTGCTAGACCAGACTGGGCCTACAATGAGCAGTTCTTC

V: TRBV7-6
size: once
D: TRBD2
J: TRBJ2-7
CDR3: CASSLAVQASGSQNEQYF
DNA: TGTGCCAGCAGCTTAGCGGTGCAGGCTAGCGGGAGCCAGAATGAGCAGTACTTC

V: TRBV5-6
size: NA
D: NA
J: TRBJ2-1
CDR3: CASSLEKVGYNEQFF
DNA: TGTGCCAGCAGCTTGGAGAAGGTAGGCTACAATGAGCAGTTCTTC

V: TRBV10-3
size: NA
D: NA
J: TRBJ1-2
CDR3: CAISESRGDYGYTF
DNA: TGTGCCATCAGTGAAAGTAGGGGGGACTATGGCTACACCTTC

V: TRBV29-1
size: few
D: NA
J: TRBJ2-1
CDR3: CSVGMYNEQFF
DNA: TGCAGCGTTGGAATGTACAATGAGCAGTTCTTC

V: TRBV7-2
size: many
D: NA
J: TRBJ2-5
CDR3: CASSLGGSGETQYF
DNA: TGTGCCAGCAGCTTAGGGGGGAGTGGGGAGACCCAGTACTTC

V: TRBV20-1
size: NA
D: NA
J: TRBJ2-7
CDR3: CSARRGQLFYEQYF
DNA: TGCAGTGCTAGACGGGGCCAGCTTTTCTACGAGCAGTACTTC

V: TRBV14
size: NA
D: TRBD2
J: TRBJ2-1
CDR3: CASSRGGTSGRVGQFF
DNA: TGTGCCAGCAGCCGAGGAGGGACTAGCGGGAGGGTTGGGCAGTTCTTC